What follows are 22 T cell receptor beta chains derived from one specimen sequenced in a study of cytomegalovirus exposure and HLA in healthy donors. Clones were read by immunoSEQ multiplex PCR, and TCRdb kept only the in-frame ones, dropping some. The sample contains 35,000 to 55,000 clones, 93% of which appear only once. Sequenced input: PBMCs. These receptors all come from a woman younger than 35 in good health and CMV-seronegative.

This sequence joins TRBV4-1 and TRBJ2-6, with D perhaps TRBD2 (6 bases). The CDR3 is 14 residues long. The germline V gene has CDR1 MGHRA and CDR2 YSYEKL. Trimming pared 4 bases from V and 3 bases from J, leaving 7 bases between. The CDR3 DNA is TGCGCCAGCAGCCCCGGGGGTGGGGCCAACGTCCTGACTTTC. Protein product: CASSPGGGANVLTF.

The chain has TRBV6-4 and TRBJ2-3; the match to TRBD1 covers 9 bases. This CDR3 is 15 amino acids long. V dropped 6 bases and J dropped 2; count of bases not matched to a gene: 6. Germline V lookup: CDR1 MRHNA, CDR2 SNTAGT. The CDR3: CASSEGQGSTDTQYF. The DNA of the CDR3 is TGTGCCAGCAGCGAAGGACAGGGGTCCACAGATACGCAGTATTTT.

The chain combines TRBV5-4 with TRBJ2-1; TRBD2 matches at 7 bases. The CDR3 consists of 15 residues. The V segment lost 2 bases and the J segment 4 bases; nucleotides outside the gene matches: 6. Germline lookup yields CDR1 SGHNT and CDR2 YYREEE (reference sequence). The CDR3 sequence: CASSLSGTTYNEQFF. The CDR3 coding sequence is TGTGCCAGCAGCTTATCCGGGACTACTTACAATGAGCAGTTCTTC. The complete variable domain, with remaining parts taken from reference TRBV5-4 and TRBJ2-1, reads ETGVTQSPTHLIKTRGQQVTLRCSSQSGHNTVSWYQQALGQGPQFIFQYYREEENGRGNFPPRFSGLQFPNYSSELNVNALELDDSALYLCASSLSGTTYNEQFFGPGTRLTVL.

J is TRBJ2-5 and V is TRBV7-3; perhaps TRBD1 as D (5 bases). The CDR3 is 15 residues long. V was clipped by 5 bases and J by 2 bases, with 15 bases between them. The germline V gene encodes CDR1 SGHTA and CDR2 FQGTGA. The CDR3 loop is CASSPIAGSQETQYF. CDR3 in DNA: TGTGCCAGCAGCCCGATTGCAGGGTCACAAGAGACCCAGTACTTC.

The CDR3 nucleotides read TGTGCCAGCAGCCAGGGGATCCAGCGGACTAATGAAAAACTGTTTTTT. Translating gives CASSQGIQRTNEKLFF. The chain employs TRBV14 and TRBJ1-4, with unresolved D. Trimming removed 3 bases from V and 2 bases from J, with 13 bases in between. CDR1 SGHDN and CDR2 FVKESK come from the germline V gene. The CDR3 is 16 amino acids.

The chain combines TRBV2 with TRBJ2-2; TRBD2 matches 14 bases. The CDR3 has 15 residues. V shed 5 bases, J shed 6 bases, and the junction held 2 bases outside the gene matches. Germline V CDR1 and CDR2: SNHLY, FYNNEI. Here the CDR3 reads CASSRLAGGAGELFF. CDR3 nucleotides: TGTGCCAGCAGTCGACTAGCGGGAGGGGCCGGGGAGCTGTTTTTT.

V is TRBV27 and J is TRBJ2-5; D is unresolved. The CDR3 is made up of 13 amino acids. Trimming took off 5 bases at V and 2 bases at J, with 9 bases between the two ends. CDR1 and CDR2 (germline): MNHEY, SMNVEV (reference sequence). CDR3 bases: TGTGCCAGCAGTCAAAGAGAACAAGAGACCCAGTACTTC. This codes for CASSQREQETQYF.

The count of this clone is one. V is TRBV14 and J is TRBJ2-1; no definite D call. The CDR3 runs to 13 residues. V was clipped by 1 base and J by 4 bases, with 5 bases between them. Germline assignment: CDR1 SGHDN and CDR2 FVKESK. CDR3 sequence (DNA): TGTGCCAGCAGCCAAGCCGGGTACAATGAGCAGTTCTTC. Amino acid sequence: CASSQAGYNEQFF.

This chain links TRBV14 with TRBJ2-3; no reliable D call. There are 13 residues in the CDR3. Deletions cut 2 bases from V and 8 bases from J, with 11 bases between. CDR1 is SGHDN, CDR2 FVKESK, per germline. The CDR3 reads CASSQPGLGTQYF. CDR3 bases: TGTGCCAGCAGCCAACCGGGTCTAGGTACGCAGTATTTT.

In this sample, this clone turned up once. The V and J genes are TRBV6-1 and TRBJ2-4; D is undetermined. The germline CDR1 and CDR2 sequences are MNHNS and SASEGT. Deletions cut 4 bases from V and 0 bases from J, with 13 bases between. The CDR3 spans 16 residues. CDR3 coding DNA: TGTGCCAGCAGTGCACAGAGTTTCCTAGCCAAAAACATTCAGTACTTC. It encodes CASSAQSFLAKNIQYF.

The chain combines TRBV18 with TRBJ2-7; perhaps TRBD2 as D (6 bases). Germline V CDR1 and CDR2: KGHSH, LQKENI. This CDR3 comprises 15 residues. The V end lost 6 bases, the J end lost 0 bases, and 15 bases lay between the germline ends. Here the CDR3 reads CASSWDGTGSYEQYF. For the CDR3, the DNA is TGTGCCAGCTCCTGGGACGGGACTGGCTCCTACGAGCAGTACTTC.

The chain combines TRBV5-4 with TRBJ1-6; no clear D gene. Germline loops: CDR1 SGHNT, CDR2 YYREEE (reference sequence). V gave up 5 bases and J gave up 7 bases, with 13 bases separating them. This CDR3 has 14 amino acids. In nucleotides, the CDR3 is TGTGCCAGCAGTTTCGGAGTTTCCAATTCACCCCTCCACTTT. Translated: CASSFGVSNSPLHF.

V gene TRBV28 combines with J gene TRBJ2-5; possibly TRBD2 for D (7 bases). Germline V gene sequence: CDR1 MDHEN, CDR2 SYDVKM. The V and J ends lost 8 bases and 2 bases respectively, with 12 bases between them. This CDR3 has 13 amino acids. DNA of the CDR3: TGTGCCAGCGTTAGGGGGGGACAAGAGACCCAGTACTTC. Encoded protein: CASVRGGQETQYF.

This sequence joins TRBV2 and TRBJ2-7; a possible D gene is TRBD2 (7 bases). V lost 7 bases, J lost 2 bases, and 18 bases lay in between. Germline V lookup: CDR1 SNHLY, CDR2 FYNNEI. This CDR3 spans 15 amino acids. The CDR3 DNA reads TGTGCCAGCACCCCGGGGAGGGGGGGAACCTACGAGCAGTACTTC. Its translation is CASTPGRGGTYEQYF.

This chain connects TRBV19 to TRBJ2-5; 9 nucleotides line up with TRBD1. The CDR3 loop spans 15 amino acids. Unmatched junction bases numbered 7, after V lost 5 bases and J lost 3 bases. The V gene's germline CDR1 is LNHDA and CDR2 SQIVND (reference sequence). The CDR3 here is CASSEDRGSKETQYF. The CDR3 DNA reads TGTGCCAGTAGTGAAGACAGGGGGAGTAAAGAGACCCAGTACTTC.

This chain connects TRBV29-1 to TRBJ2-7, with 9 bases lining up with TRBD1. Germline V gene sequence: CDR1 SQVTM, CDR2 ANQGSEA. V shed 3 bases and J 1 base; nucleotides not matched to a gene: 4. This CDR3 is 14 amino acids long. As DNA, the CDR3 is TGCAGCGTTGATTCGGGACAGGGATCCTACGAGCAGTACTTC. It codes for CSVDSGQGSYEQYF.

This clone appeared a single time. The CDR3 bases are TGTGCCAGCAGCCCAATGACAGGGCCCTACAATGAGCAGTTCTTC. Its protein product is CASSPMTGPYNEQFF. The rearrangement links TRBV7-3 to TRBJ2-1; 7 bases align to TRBD1. In germline, CDR1 is SGHTA, CDR2 FQGTGA. This CDR3 contains 15 residues. V was clipped by 5 bases and J by 2 bases; unmatched bases: 6.

A remark on this clone: The same CDR3 also results from other DNA sequences found in this sample. The chain couples TRBV28 to TRBJ2-3; 7 nucleotides match TRBD1. Germline values: CDR1 MDHEN, CDR2 SYDVKM. CDR3 length: 14 residues. With 3 bases clipped from V and 1 base from J, the junction kept 1 base outside the gene matches. The CDR3 spells CASSFGQGTDTQYF. In nucleotides, the CDR3 is TGTGCCAGCAGTTTCGGACAGGGCACAGATACGCAGTATTTT.

V usage is TRBV6-5 and J usage is TRBJ2-1; tentative D call: TRBD1 (5 bases). The germline V gene has CDR1 MNHEY and CDR2 SVGAGI. CDR3 size: 13 residues. V lost 5 bases to trimming and J lost 5 bases, with 10 bases between them. In DNA, the CDR3 is TGTGCCAGCAGTCCCGGACAACACAATGAGCAGTTCTTC. Translation: CASSPGQHNEQFF.

V and J are TRBV10-1 and TRBJ2-7; 9 bases match TRBD1. The CDR3 totals 12 residues. V lost 6 bases to trimming and J lost 6 bases; unmatched junction nucleotides: 3. Germline V lookup: CDR1 WNHNN, CDR2 SYGVQD (reference sequence). The CDR3 coding sequence is TGCGCCAGCAGGGACAGGGGTGGCGAGCAGTACTTC. It codes for CASRDRGGEQYF.

The rearrangement joins TRBV4-2 to TRBJ1-5, with D possibly matching TRBD1 (6 bases). Trimming removed 1 base at V and 7 bases at J, with 17 bases between. CDR1 LGHNA and CDR2 YNFKEQ come from the germline V gene. The CDR3 sequence is 16 residues long. The DNA for the CDR3 is TGTGCCAGCAGCCAAGGACAGGCCCAAGGGGGACAGCCCCAGCATTTT. This encodes CASSQGQAQGGQPQHF.

The V gene is TRBV6-5, the J gene TRBJ1-1; 8 bases agree with TRBD1. The germline gives CDR1 MNHEY, CDR2 SVGAGI. CDR3 length: 13 residues. V shed 8 bases, J shed 5 bases, and the junction held 7 bases outside the gene matches. This CDR3 reads CASGQGARTEAFF. CDR3 coding DNA: TGTGCCAGCGGCCAGGGGGCGCGAACTGAAGCTTTCTTT.